These 32 T cell receptor beta chains share one sample of origin, sequenced in a study of CD4 and CD8 cells across lung adenocarcinoma regions. TCRdb analysed the PCR reads with MiXCR anew, one entry per CDR3 protein. The data show nearly 11,000 distinct CDR3 sequences, about three fifths seen once. Sequenced sample: CD8+ T cells from the margin of a lung tumor. These receptors were taken from a male donor with lung adenocarcinoma. The CD4 and CD8 labels of this study may be unreliable.

This chain uses TRBV15 with TRBJ2-1; 10 bases line up with TRBD2. V shed 0 bases and J 9 bases; nucleotides not matched to a gene: 5. Germline CDR1 is LNHNV and CDR2 is YYDKDF (reference sequence). CDR3 length: 15 amino acids. CDR3 amino acids: CATSRDGSGGGEQFF. The CDR3 DNA sequence: TGTGCCACCAGCAGAGATGGGAGCGGGGGGGGTGAGCAGTTCTTC.

This sequence joins TRBV6-1 and TRBJ2-1, with 7 bases aligning to TRBD1. With the DNA end fitting TRBJ2-5 better, the J assignment may be wrong. The CDR3 has 20 amino acids. Germline V lookup: CDR1 MNHNS, CDR2 SASEGT. The CDR3 DNA reads as TGTGCCAGCAGTCCGCGGAACAGGGGCTTAAGAGCCCCACAATCCGAGACCCAGTACTTC. This encodes CASSPRNRGLRAPQSETQYF.

The rearrangement uses TRBV10-1 and TRBJ2-1; a possible D gene is TRBD1 (5 bases). The assigned J gene may be wrong: the sequence end matches TRBJ2-7 better. This CDR3 has 13 residues. Germline V gene lookup returns CDR1 WNHNN and CDR2 SYGVQD (reference sequence). CDR3 in DNA: TGCGCCAGCAGTGAGGGACACTCCTACGAGCAGTACTTC. Its protein is CASSEGHSYEQYF.

This chain uses TRBV6-5 with TRBJ2-1; 11 nucleotides match TRBD1. The DNA end favors TRBJ2-5, so the J call may be wrong. In germline, CDR1 is MNHEY, CDR2 SVGAGI. The CDR3 runs 16 residues. DNA of the CDR3: TGTGCCAGCAGTTCCACCTCCGGGACAGGGGGAGAGACCCAGTACTTC. Translated, it gives CASSSTSGTGGETQYF.

The chain combines TRBV5-1 with TRBJ1-2, with D unclear. Trimming took 4 bases from V and 4 from J, leaving 8 bases between them. Germline V CDR1 and CDR2: SGHRS, YFSETQ. The CDR3 is 12 amino acids. This chain's CDR3 is CASSTGGYGYTF. CDR3 nucleotide sequence: TGCGCCAGCAGCACGGGTGGCTATGGCTACACCTTC.

V is TRBV6-1 and J is TRBJ2-5, with a tentative D call TRBD2 (5 bases). V was shortened by 6 bases and J by 5 bases, with 10 bases between the two germline ends. The CDR3 contains 12 residues. Looked up from germline, CDR1 is MNHNS and CDR2 is SASEGT. This CDR3 reads CASRKRGETQYF. Here the CDR3 DNA reads TGTGCCAGCAGAAAAAGAGGGGAGACCCAGTACTTC.

The chain employs TRBV6-1 and TRBJ2-3, with a tentative D call TRBD2 (6 bases). The V gene's germline CDR1 is MNHNS and CDR2 SASEGT. V shed 0 bases and J shed 12 bases, with 22 bases lying between them. There are 16 residues in the CDR3. In nucleotides, the CDR3 is TGTGCCAGCAGTGAAGCCGGGACCCGGGTTCGGGAGACCCAGTATTTT. Its protein is CASSEAGTRVRETQYF.

This clonotype was seen just once. The chain carries TRBV6-1 and TRBJ2-1, with 11 nucleotides matching TRBD2. The V gene end was trimmed by 6 bases and the J gene end by 7 bases; junction bases not matched to a gene: 11. The CDR3 contains 16 residues. The germline V gene has CDR1 MNHNS and CDR2 SASEGT. The CDR3 DNA sequence: TGTGCCAGCAGCGCGTCTTTAGCGGGAGGGGTAAATGAGCAGTTCTTC. Its translation is CASSASLAGGVNEQFF.

This clonotype came up once. This chain links TRBV10-1 with TRBJ2-2; D remains unclear. Germline CDR1 reads WNHNN; CDR2 reads SYGVQD (reference sequence). This CDR3 has 15 amino acids. The ends were cut back, 2 bases at V and 6 bases at J, with 13 bases in the middle. In DNA, the CDR3 is TGCGCCAGCAGTGAGGTTAAAGATCGGGCCGGGGAGCTGTTTTTT. Amino acid sequence: CASSEVKDRAGELFF.

The chain combines TRBV6-1 with TRBJ2-1; the D gene is possibly TRBD2 (6 bases). V was clipped by 6 bases and J by 8 bases, with 20 bases between them. The CDR3 extends over 15 amino acids. In germline, CDR1 is MNHNS, CDR2 SASEGT. CDR3 sequence reads: CASRGRLVHEDEQFF. CDR3 in DNA: TGTGCCAGCAGGGGTAGACTAGTCCATGAGGATGAGCAGTTCTTC.

Many counts were recorded for this clonotype. This chain links TRBV6-5 with TRBJ1-1; D is ambiguous. This CDR3 has 16 amino acids. Trimming left V 2 bases short and J 0 bases short, with 13 bases between. Germline lookup yields CDR1 MNHEY and CDR2 SVGAGI. The CDR3 sequence: CASSYPGNLMNTEAFF. The CDR3 coding sequence is TGTGCCAGCAGTTACCCGGGAAACTTAATGAACACTGAAGCTTTCTTT.

This clonotype has more than one count but fewer than ten. The rearrangement uses TRBV6-1 and TRBJ2-2, with 9 bases that match TRBD1. Germline V gives CDR1 MNHNS, CDR2 SASEGT. The CDR3 has 17 amino acids. V lost 3 bases, J lost 5 bases, and 10 bases stayed unmatched. The CDR3 loop is CASSDPLTGGRTGELFF. CDR3 sequence (DNA): TGTGCCAGCAGTGATCCACTCACAGGGGGCAGGACCGGGGAGCTGTTTTTT.

This clonotype was observed at least ten times. The genes are TRBV6-1 and TRBJ2-5; TRBD2 might be the D (5 bases). Trimming stripped 7 bases from V and 1 base from J, with 10 bases between. The germline gives CDR1 MNHNS, CDR2 SASEGT. This CDR3 region has 13 residues. The CDR3 DNA reads as TGTGCCAGCACCCTGCGGGCCCAAGAGACCCAGTACTTC. Translated: CASTLRAQETQYF.

This clonotype turned up a few times. This rearrangement joins TRBV6-5 to TRBJ2-1; perhaps TRBD2 as D (5 bases). The CDR3 loop spans 14 amino acids. Trimming left V 2 bases short and J 3 bases short, with 8 bases between. From germline, CDR1 is MNHEY and CDR2 SVGAGI. The CDR3 is CASSYLTSYNEQFF. CDR3 DNA: TGTGCCAGCAGTTACCTAACTAGCTACAATGAGCAGTTCTTC.

With respect to this clonotype: A read error may produce the germline difference seen at one junction end. The chain is built from TRBV6-5 and TRBJ2-5; TRBD2 is a possible D gene (5 bases). Germline CDR1 is MNHEY and CDR2 is SVGAGI. This CDR3 is 15 amino acids long. The CDR3 coding sequence is TGTGCCAGCAGTTACTCCCCCCGTCAGACTAACCTAGGCCCCTTC. Translated: CASSYSPRQTNLGPF.

This clonotype was seen once. The CDR3 DNA reads as TGTGCCAGCAGAGCAGGGGGCGCGGGGCAGTACTTC. Its protein product is CASRAGGAGQYF. The genes are TRBV6-1 and TRBJ2-5; 8 bases match TRBD1. V shed 6 bases and J 11 bases; nucleotides not matched to a gene: 8. The CDR3 runs 12 residues. Germline CDR1 reads MNHNS; CDR2 reads SASEGT.

Details on this clonotype: At one of its ends the junction is not consistent with the germline gene, which may arise from a read error. DNA of the CDR3: TGTGCCCGCAGTTACGGGACAGGGGATACAGATACGCAGTATTTC. Translated: CARSYGTGDTDTQYF. This chain joins TRBV6-5 and TRBJ2-3; 10 bases match TRBD1. The germline gives CDR1 MNHEY, CDR2 SVGAGI. The CDR3 spans 15 residues.

This clonotype was detected only a few times. The V gene is TRBV7-2, the J gene TRBJ2-1; 9 bases match TRBD2. The CDR3 covers 15 residues. The V segment lost 4 bases and the J segment 4 bases; nucleotides outside the gene matches: 5. Germline V CDR1 and CDR2: SGHTA, FQGNSA. The CDR3 DNA is TGTGCCAGCAGCTCCCTAGCGGGACAATACAATGAGCAGTTCTTC. Its protein product is CASSSLAGQYNEQFF.

The chain uses TRBV6-1 and TRBJ2-5; tentatively, D is TRBD1 or TRBD2 (6 bases each). The CDR3 loop spans 15 amino acids. Looked up from germline, CDR1 is MNHNS and CDR2 is SASEGT. Trimming cost V 9 bases and J 8 bases, with 25 bases left between them. The CDR3 loop reads CARAIGGRDPDTQYF. As DNA, the CDR3 is TGTGCCAGGGCGATCGGGGGCCGAGACCCAGATACCCAGTACTTC.

The V and J genes are TRBV27 and TRBJ2-1; the D gene is possibly TRBD1 (6 bases). The CDR3 has 16 residues. V was cut by 2 bases and J by 8 bases, with 19 bases left in between. Germline assignment: CDR1 MNHEY and CDR2 SMNVEV (reference sequence). Written as DNA, the CDR3 is TGTGCCAGCAGTTTAAGGGGGATCTCTACCCACTATGAGCAGTTCTTC. Residues: CASSLRGISTHYEQFF.

This sequence joins TRBV5-1 and TRBJ2-5, with 11 bases that match TRBD2. Matching the DNA end better, TRBJ2-7 makes the J call doubtful. The CDR3 totals 17 residues. Germline V lookup: CDR1 SGHRS, CDR2 YFSETQ. Written as DNA, the CDR3 is TGCGCCAGCAGCTTGGAGCTAGCGGGAGGATCCGGGTACGAGCAGTACTTC. It specifies CASSLELAGGSGYEQYF.

This clonotype was counted between two and nine times. The chain recombines TRBV6-1 with TRBJ1-1; D is unclear. Germline CDR1 MNHNS, CDR2 SASEGT. V was clipped by 6 bases and J by 4 bases, with 9 bases between them. The CDR3 has 12 amino acids. CDR3 sequence: CASRLVLTEAFF. The CDR3 DNA follows: TGTGCCAGCAGATTGGTCCTCACTGAAGCTTTCTTT.

Sample share makes this clonotype medium-sized. CDR3 sequence: CASSEEGGMGSEQYF. CDR3 bases: TGTGCCAGCAGTGAAGAGGGAGGGATGGGATCCGAGCAGTACTTC. The chain employs TRBV6-1 and TRBJ2-1, with 7 bases lining up with TRBD2. The end of the DNA aligns better with TRBJ2-7, so the J call may be wrong. The V gene's germline CDR1 is MNHNS and CDR2 SASEGT. This CDR3 spans 15 amino acids.

The rearrangement uses TRBV5-8 and TRBJ2-1; 11 positions match TRBD2. The CDR3 loop spans 14 amino acids. J was trimmed by 9 bases and V by 3 bases; bases with no gene match: 5. Per germline, CDR1 SGHTS and CDR2 YDEGEE. CDR3 sequence: CASSYSGGAGEQFF. The CDR3 nucleotides are TGTGCCAGCAGCTATAGCGGGGGGGCGGGTGAGCAGTTCTTC.

The chain employs TRBV4-1 and TRBJ2-2; 13 nucleotides align to TRBD2. The CDR3 totals 19 residues. The V segment lost 2 bases and the J segment 4 bases; nucleotides outside the gene matches: 10. Per the germline V gene, CDR1 is MGHRA and CDR2 is YSYEKL. CDR3 in DNA: TGCGCCAGCAGCCAAATCTGGACTAGCGGGAGCGACACCACCGGGGAGCTGTTTTTT. This codes for CASSQIWTSGSDTTGELFF.

This clonotype came up many times. The chain has TRBV11-2 and TRBJ2-1; D call uncertain. The germline V gene has CDR1 SGHAT and CDR2 FQNNGV. V shed 0 bases and J shed 0 bases, with 6 bases lying between them. The CDR3 totals 15 residues. This CDR3 reads CASSLESGSYNEQFF. CDR3 bases: TGTGCCAGCAGCTTAGAAAGTGGCTCCTACAATGAGCAGTTCTTC.

As concerns this clonotype: A junction end diverges from the germline sequence, so it may reflect a read error. The rearrangement joins TRBV6-5 to TRBJ2-5; no definite D call. CDR3 size: 12 residues. Per the germline V gene, CDR1 is MNHEY and CDR2 is SVGAGI. This chain's CDR3 is CASSSPTETQYF. The CDR3 region has the DNA TGTGCCAGCAGTTCCCCCACAGAGACGCAGTACTTC.

The J gene is TRBJ2-1, the V gene TRBV10-2; TRBD2 aligns across 10 bases. J was trimmed by 6 bases and V by 6 bases; bases with no gene match: 2. CDR3 length: 13 amino acids. Looked up from germline, CDR1 is WSHSY and CDR2 is SAAADI. The CDR3, as DNA: TGCGCCAGCAGACTAGCGGGGATCAATGAGCAGTTCTTC. This gives the protein CASRLAGINEQFF.

The chain's CDR3 is CASSLAGDPYEQYF. DNA for the CDR3: TGTGCCAGCAGTTTGGCGGGGGACCCCTACGAGCAGTACTTC. The chain combines TRBV27 with TRBJ2-5; 7 nucleotides line up with TRBD2. Matching the DNA end better, TRBJ2-7 makes the J call doubtful. The CDR3 is 14 residues long. CDR1 and CDR2 (germline): MNHEY, SMNVEV (reference sequence).

The chain links TRBV6-5 to TRBJ2-1; 10 bases match TRBD2. With the DNA end fitting TRBJ2-7 better, the J assignment may be wrong. The CDR3 is made up of 15 amino acids. Germline V CDR1 and CDR2: MNHEY, SVGAGI. CDR3 amino acids: CASSHQTSGYYEQYF. The DNA of the CDR3 is TGTGCCAGCAGTCACCAGACTAGCGGGTACTACGAGCAGTACTTC.

This chain connects TRBV6-1 to TRBJ1-2; the match to TRBD1 covers 9 bases. This CDR3 has 17 amino acids. CDR1 and CDR2 (germline): MNHNS, SASEGT. With V trimmed by 6 bases and J by 6 bases, 17 bases remained unmatched. CDR3 residues: CASSQTSGTGIVDGYTF. CDR3 in DNA: TGTGCCAGCAGCCAAACCTCCGGGACAGGGATTGTCGATGGCTACACCTTC.

As concerns this clonotype: At one of its ends the junction is not consistent with the germline gene, which may arise from a read error. The chain combines TRBV6-1 with TRBJ2-3; tentatively, D is TRBD2 (7 bases). The CDR3 sequence is 16 residues long. The germline V gene has CDR1 MNHNS and CDR2 SASEGT. CDR3 sequence reads: CASSEAGMGAKDIQYF. The DNA of the CDR3 is TGTGCGAGCAGTGAAGCGGGGATGGGGGCTAAAGACATTCAGTACTTT.